This T cell receptor (beta chain) was found in a study of neurological immune-mediated disorders. V was trimmed by 1 base and J by 3 bases, leaving 13 bases between them. CDR3 length: 16 residues. Germline V lookup: CDR1 SGHDT, CDR2 YYEEEE. Study-wide results and limits: No sharing of CDR3 amino acid sequences was observed among expanded clones across subjects, suggesting private repertoires in all groups. In HTLV-1-associated myelopathy, TCR clonal expansion was greatest, whereas multiple sclerosis had the least, falling below healthy controls.

5'RACE with 10-nucleotide random UMIs produced the cDNA. MiXCR, applied by TCRdb to the 5' RACE reads, yields one record per CDR3 protein. The table includes tens of thousands of distinct CDR3 sequences, about 22% detected once. Time point meaning: technical triplicate 3. The starting material, 2 million PBMCs stored at -80 C, gave rise to the unsorted libraries. The sample holds many counts of this clonotype. Its specificity is unknown. The sample taken for sequencing was PBMCs. The chain links TRBV5-6 to TRBJ2-2, with D possibly TRBD1 on 6 matching bases. This TCR derives from a man between 60 and 75 years old with HTLV-1-associated myelopathy (HAM/TSP). Here the CDR3 reads CASSLSGGLYTGELFF. The CDR3 nucleotides are TGTGCCAGCAGCTTGTCTGGGGGCCTATACACCGGGGAGCTGTTTTTT.